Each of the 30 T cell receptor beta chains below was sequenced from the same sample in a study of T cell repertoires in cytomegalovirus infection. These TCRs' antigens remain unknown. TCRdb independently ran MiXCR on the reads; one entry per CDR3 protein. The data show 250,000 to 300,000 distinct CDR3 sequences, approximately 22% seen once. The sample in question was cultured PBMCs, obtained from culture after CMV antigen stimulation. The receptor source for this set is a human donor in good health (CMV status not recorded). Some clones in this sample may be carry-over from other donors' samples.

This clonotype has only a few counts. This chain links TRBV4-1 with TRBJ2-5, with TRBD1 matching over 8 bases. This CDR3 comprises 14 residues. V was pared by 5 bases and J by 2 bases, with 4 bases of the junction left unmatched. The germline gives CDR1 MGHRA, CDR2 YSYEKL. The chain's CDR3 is CASSAGGFQETQYF. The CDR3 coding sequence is TGCGCCAGCAGCGCAGGGGGCTTTCAAGAGACCCAGTACTTC.

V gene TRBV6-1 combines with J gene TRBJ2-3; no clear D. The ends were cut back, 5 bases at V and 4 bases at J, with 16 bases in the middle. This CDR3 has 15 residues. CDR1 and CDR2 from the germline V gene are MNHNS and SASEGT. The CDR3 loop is CASSSKIPGADTQYF. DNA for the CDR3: TGTGCCAGCAGTTCGAAGATTCCAGGAGCAGATACGCAGTATTTT.

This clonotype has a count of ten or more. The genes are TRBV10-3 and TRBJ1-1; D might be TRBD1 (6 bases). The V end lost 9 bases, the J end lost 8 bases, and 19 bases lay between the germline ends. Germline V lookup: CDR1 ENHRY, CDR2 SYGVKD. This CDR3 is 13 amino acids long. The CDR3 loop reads CAIRSDSKPEAFF. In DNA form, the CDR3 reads TGTGCCATAAGATCGGACAGCAAACCAGAAGCTTTCTTT.

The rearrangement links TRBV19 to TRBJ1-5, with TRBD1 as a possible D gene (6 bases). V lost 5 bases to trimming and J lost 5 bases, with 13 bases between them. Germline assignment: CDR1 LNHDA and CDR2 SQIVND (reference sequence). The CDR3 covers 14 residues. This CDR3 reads CASSYGTTDQPQHF. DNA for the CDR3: TGTGCCAGTAGTTATGGGACAACAGATCAGCCCCAGCATTTT.

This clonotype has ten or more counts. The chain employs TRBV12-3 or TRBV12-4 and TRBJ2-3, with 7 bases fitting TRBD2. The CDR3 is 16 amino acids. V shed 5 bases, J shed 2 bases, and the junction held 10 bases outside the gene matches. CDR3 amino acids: CASSRGVGDLTDTQYF. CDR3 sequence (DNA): TGTGCCAGCAGTCGGGGGGTCGGGGACCTCACAGATACGCAGTATTTT.

DNA for the CDR3: TGTGCCAGCAGTCGGACTGCGACGGGTCAGCCCCAGCATTTT. It specifies CASSRTATGQPQHF. The rearrangement joins TRBV6-2 or TRBV6-3 to TRBJ1-5, with D uncertain. Germline V CDR1 and CDR2: MNHEY, SVGEGT. CDR3 length: 14 residues. The V end lost 5 bases, the J end lost 6 bases, and 14 bases lay between the germline ends.

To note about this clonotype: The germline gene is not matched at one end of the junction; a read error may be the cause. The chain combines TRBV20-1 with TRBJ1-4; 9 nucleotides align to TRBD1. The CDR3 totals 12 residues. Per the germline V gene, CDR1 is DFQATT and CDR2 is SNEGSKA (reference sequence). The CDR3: CSAIWSGDRAVF. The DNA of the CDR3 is TGCAGTGCTATTTGGTCTGGGGACAGGGCTGTTTTT.

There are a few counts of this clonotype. DNA of the CDR3: TGTGCCAGCAGTGTTACTGGGGGAATTGCGGGAGAGACCCAGTACTTC. Translated: CASSVTGGIAGETQYF. The chain carries TRBV6-1 and TRBJ2-5; either TRBD1 or TRBD2 may fit D (5 bases each). CDR1 and CDR2 from the germline V gene are MNHNS and SASEGT. The CDR3 is 16 residues long. Trimming removed 4 bases from V and 4 bases from J, with 19 bases in between.

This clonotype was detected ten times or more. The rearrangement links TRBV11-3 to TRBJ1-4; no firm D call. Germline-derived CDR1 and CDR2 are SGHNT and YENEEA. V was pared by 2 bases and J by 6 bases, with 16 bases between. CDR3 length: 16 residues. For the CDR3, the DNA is TGTGCCAGCAGCTTACCAGGACTAGCGGGAGATGAAAAACTGTTTTTT. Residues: CASSLPGLAGDEKLFF.

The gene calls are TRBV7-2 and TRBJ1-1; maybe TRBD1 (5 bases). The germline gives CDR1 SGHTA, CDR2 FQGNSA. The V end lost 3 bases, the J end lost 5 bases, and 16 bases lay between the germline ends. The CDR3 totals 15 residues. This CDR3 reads CASSFPAGRGTEAFF. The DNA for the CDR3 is TGTGCCAGCAGCTTCCCGGCAGGTCGGGGGACTGAAGCTTTCTTT. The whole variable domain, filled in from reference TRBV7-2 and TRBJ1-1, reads GAGVSQSPSNKVTEKGKDVELRCDPISGHTALYWYRQSLGQGLEFLIYFQGNSAPDKSGLPSDRFSAERTGGSVSTLTIQRTQQEDSAVYLCASSFPAGRGTEAFFGQGTRLTVV.

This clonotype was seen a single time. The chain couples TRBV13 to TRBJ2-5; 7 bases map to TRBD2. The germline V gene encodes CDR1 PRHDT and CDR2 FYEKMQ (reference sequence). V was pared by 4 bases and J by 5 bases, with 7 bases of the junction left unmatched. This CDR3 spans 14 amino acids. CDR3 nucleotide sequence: TGTGCCAGCAGCTACCAGACTAGCCCGGAGACCCAGTACTTC. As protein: CASSYQTSPETQYF. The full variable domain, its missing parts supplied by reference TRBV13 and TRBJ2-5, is AAGVIQSPRHLIKEKRETATLKCYPIPRHDTVYWYQQGPGQDPQFLISFYEKMQSDKGSIPDRFSAQQFSDYHSELNMSSLELGDSALYFCASSYQTSPETQYFGPGTRLLVL.

This CDR3 reads CSARGGAQPQHF. CDR3 sequence (DNA): TGCAGTGCTAGAGGGGGGGCTCAGCCCCAGCATTTT. This sequence joins TRBV20-1 and TRBJ1-5, with D perhaps matching TRBD1 (6 bases). Germline V gives CDR1 DFQATT, CDR2 SNEGSKA (reference sequence). CDR3 length equals 12 residues. The germline V and J ends were trimmed by 1 base and 6 bases, with 7 bases remaining between them.

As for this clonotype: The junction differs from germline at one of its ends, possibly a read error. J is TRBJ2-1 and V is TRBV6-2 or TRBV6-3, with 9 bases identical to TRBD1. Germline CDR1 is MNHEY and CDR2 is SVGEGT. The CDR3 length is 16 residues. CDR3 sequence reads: CASSYSKTGGYTEQFF. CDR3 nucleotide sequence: TGTGCCAGCAGTTACTCGAAGACAGGGGGGTACACTGAGCAGTTCTTC.

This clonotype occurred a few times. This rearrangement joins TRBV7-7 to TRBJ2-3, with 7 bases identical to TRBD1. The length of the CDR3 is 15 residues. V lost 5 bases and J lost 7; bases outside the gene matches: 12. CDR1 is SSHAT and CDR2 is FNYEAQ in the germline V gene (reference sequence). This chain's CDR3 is CASSPGTATPYTQYF. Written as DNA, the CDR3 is TGTGCCAGCAGCCCCGGGACAGCGACCCCTTATACGCAGTATTTT.

CDR3 bases: TGTGCCAGCAGTCGGGACAGGGTGGACTATGGCTACACCTTC. Residues: CASSRDRVDYGYTF. The gene calls are TRBV7-2 and TRBJ1-2; TRBD1 aligns across 9 bases. CDR3 length: 14 amino acids. The V gene's germline CDR1 is SGHTA and CDR2 FQGNSA. J gave up 3 bases and V 6 bases, and 5 bases lay outside the gene matches.

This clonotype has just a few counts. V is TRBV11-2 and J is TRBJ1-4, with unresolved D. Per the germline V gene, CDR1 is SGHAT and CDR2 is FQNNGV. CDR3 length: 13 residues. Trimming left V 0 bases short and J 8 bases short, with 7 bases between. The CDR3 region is CASSLDLAEKLFF. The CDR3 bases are TGTGCCAGCAGCTTAGATCTAGCAGAAAAACTGTTTTTT.

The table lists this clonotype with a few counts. In nucleotides, the CDR3 is TGTGCCAGCAGCTTTAGCGGGAGGGCCCTGGCAGATACGCAGTATTTT. Protein sequence: CASSFSGRALADTQYF. The chain joins TRBV7-4 to TRBJ2-3; 11 positions match TRBD2. The CDR3 is 16 amino acids. Germline V gene sequence: CDR1 SGHVT, CDR2 SQSDAQ. V lost 3 bases to trimming and J lost 4 bases; unmatched junction nucleotides: 6.

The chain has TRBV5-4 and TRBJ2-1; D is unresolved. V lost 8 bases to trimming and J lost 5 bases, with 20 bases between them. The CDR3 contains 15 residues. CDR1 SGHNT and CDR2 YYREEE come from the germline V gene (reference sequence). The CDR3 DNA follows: TGTGCCAGTAGCCCGTCTCGGCTATCGGACAATGAGCAGTTCTTC. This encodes CASSPSRLSDNEQFF.

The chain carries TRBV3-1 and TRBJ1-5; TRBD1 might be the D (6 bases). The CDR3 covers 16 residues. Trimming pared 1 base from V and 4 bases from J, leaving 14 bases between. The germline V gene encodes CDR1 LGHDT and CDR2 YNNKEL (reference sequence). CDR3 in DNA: TGTGCCAGCAGCCAAGGAGGGGGGGTCGGAAATCAGCCCCAGCATTTT. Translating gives CASSQGGGVGNQPQHF. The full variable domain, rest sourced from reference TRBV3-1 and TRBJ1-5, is DTAVSQTPKYLVTQMGNDKSIKCEQNLGHDTMYWYKQDSKKFLKIMFSYNNKELIINETVPNRFSPKSPDKAHLNLHINSLELGDSAVYFCASSQGGGVGNQPQHFGDGTRLSIL.

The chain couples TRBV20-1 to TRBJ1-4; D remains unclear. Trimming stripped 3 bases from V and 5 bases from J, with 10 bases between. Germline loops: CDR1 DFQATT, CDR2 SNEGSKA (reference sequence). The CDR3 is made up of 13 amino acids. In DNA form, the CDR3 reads TGCAGTGCTAGGGATATAGAGAATGAAAAACTGTTTTTT. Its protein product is CSARDIENEKLFF.

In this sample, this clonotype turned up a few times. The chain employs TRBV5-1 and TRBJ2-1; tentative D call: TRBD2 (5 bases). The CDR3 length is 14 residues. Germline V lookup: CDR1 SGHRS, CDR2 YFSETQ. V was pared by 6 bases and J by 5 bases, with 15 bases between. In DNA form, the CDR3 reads TGCGCCAGCACCCGTCGGACTTCGGACAATGAGCAGTTCTTC. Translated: CASTRRTSDNEQFF.

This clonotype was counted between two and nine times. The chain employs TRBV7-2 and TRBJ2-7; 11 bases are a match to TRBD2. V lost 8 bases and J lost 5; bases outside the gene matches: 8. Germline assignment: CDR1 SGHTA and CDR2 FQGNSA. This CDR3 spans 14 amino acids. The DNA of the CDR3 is TGTGCCAGCTCCCTGTCTAGCGGGAGGCACGAGCAGTACGTC. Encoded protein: CASSLSSGRHEQYV.

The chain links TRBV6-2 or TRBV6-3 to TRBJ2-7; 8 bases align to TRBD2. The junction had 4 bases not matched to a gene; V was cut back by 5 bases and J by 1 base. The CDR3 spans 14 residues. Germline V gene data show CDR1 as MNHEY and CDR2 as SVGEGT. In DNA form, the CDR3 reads TGTGCCAGCAGTCGGACTAGCAGGTCCTACGAGCAGTACGTC. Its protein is CASSRTSRSYEQYV.

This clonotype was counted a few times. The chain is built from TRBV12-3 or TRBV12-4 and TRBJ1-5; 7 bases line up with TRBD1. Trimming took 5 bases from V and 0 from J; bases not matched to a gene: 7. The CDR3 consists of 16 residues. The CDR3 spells CASSLGQDVSNQPQHF. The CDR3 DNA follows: TGTGCCAGCAGTCTCGGACAGGACGTTAGCAATCAGCCCCAGCATTTT.

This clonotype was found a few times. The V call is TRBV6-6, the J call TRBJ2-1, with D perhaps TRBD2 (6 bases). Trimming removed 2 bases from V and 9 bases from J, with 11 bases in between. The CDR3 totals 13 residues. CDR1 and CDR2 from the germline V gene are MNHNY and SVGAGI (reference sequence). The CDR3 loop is CASSYTMGGEQFF. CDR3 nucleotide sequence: TGTGCCAGCAGTTACACCATGGGGGGTGAGCAGTTCTTC.

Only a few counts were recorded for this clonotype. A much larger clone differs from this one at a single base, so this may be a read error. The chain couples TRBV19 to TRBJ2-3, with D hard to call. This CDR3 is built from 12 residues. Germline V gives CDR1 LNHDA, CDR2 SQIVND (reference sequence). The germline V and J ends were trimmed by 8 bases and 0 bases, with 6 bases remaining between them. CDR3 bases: TGTGCCAGTCTGGACAGCACAGATACGCAGTATTTT. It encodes CASLDSTDTQYF. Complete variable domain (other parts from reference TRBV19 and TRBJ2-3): DGGITQSPKYLFRKEGQNVTLSCEQNLNHDAMYWYRQDPGQGLRLIYYSQIVNDFQKGDIAEGYSVSREKKESFPLTVTSAQKNPTAFYLCASLDSTDTQYFGPGTRLTVL.

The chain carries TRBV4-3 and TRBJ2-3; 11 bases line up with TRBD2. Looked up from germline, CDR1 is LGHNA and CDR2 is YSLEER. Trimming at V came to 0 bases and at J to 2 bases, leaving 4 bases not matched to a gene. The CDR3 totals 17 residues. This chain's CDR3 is CASSQEGLAVNTDTQYF. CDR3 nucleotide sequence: TGCGCCAGCAGCCAAGAGGGACTAGCGGTTAACACAGATACGCAGTATTTT.

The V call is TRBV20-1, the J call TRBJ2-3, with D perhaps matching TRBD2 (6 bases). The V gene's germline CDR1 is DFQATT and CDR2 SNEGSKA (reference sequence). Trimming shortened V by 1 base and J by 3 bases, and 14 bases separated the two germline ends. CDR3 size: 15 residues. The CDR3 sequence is CSARASEEGTDTQYF. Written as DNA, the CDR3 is TGCAGTGCTAGAGCCTCGGAGGAGGGTACAGATACGCAGTATTTT.

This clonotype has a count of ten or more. The CDR3 bases are TGTGCCAGCAGCTTACCCTCTAAAGATACGCAGTATTTT. Translation gives CASSLPSKDTQYF. The genes are TRBV7-9 and TRBJ2-3; D gene uncertain. Germline V gene lookup returns CDR1 SEHNR and CDR2 FQNEAQ (reference sequence). This CDR3 region has 13 residues. The germline V and J ends were trimmed by 2 bases and 5 bases, with 8 bases remaining between them.

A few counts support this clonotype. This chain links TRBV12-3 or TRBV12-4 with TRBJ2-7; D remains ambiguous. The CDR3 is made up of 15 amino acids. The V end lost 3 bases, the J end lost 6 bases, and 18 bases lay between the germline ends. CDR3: CASSFPAMGWVEQYF. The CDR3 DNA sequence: TGTGCCAGCAGTTTCCCAGCGATGGGGTGGGTCGAGCAGTACTTC.